This TCR beta chain was profiled in a study of shared clonotypes between healthy human individuals. Overall study context: The people who gave samples were a couple of women and a few men aged 18 to 49. Study-wide points: A handful of donors had around 5.2% of their naive CD4 clonotypes in common.

With 4 bases removed from V and 1 base from J, the gap between germline ends came to 5 bases. The CDR3 has 12 residues. Germline V gene lookup returns CDR1 SGHKS and CDR2 YYEKEE (reference sequence). As regards this clone: The antigen is not known.

Donors comprised only Caucasian adults living in Nashville, Tennessee. Several immunoSEQ 96-well plates shared each subset's DNA, each plate a replicate. Clones were sequenced by immunoSEQ multiplex PCR, and TCRdb holds only the in-frame ones, with some missing. The table lists about 360,000 clones, roughly 70% of them singletons. Sequencing used memory CD4+ T cells sorted from blood. The subset denotes: CD45RA-negative fraction. V and J are TRBV5-5 and TRBJ2-5; tentative D call: TRBD2 (5 bases). The receptor comes from a young man in good health. The CDR3 region is CASSGLQETQYF. The DNA for the CDR3 is TGTGCCAGCAGCGGACTCCAAGAGACCCAGTACTTC.